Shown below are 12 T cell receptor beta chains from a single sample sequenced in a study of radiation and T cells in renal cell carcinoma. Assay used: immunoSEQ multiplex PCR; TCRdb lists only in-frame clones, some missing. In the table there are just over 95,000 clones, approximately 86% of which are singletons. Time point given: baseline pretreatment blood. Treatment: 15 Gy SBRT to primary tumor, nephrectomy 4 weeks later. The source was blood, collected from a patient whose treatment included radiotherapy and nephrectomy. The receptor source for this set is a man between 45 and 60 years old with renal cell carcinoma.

The CDR3 loop reads CASSYENTGELFF. In DNA form, the CDR3 reads TGTGCCAGCAGCTACGAGAACACCGGGGAGCTGTTTTTT. V gene TRBV7-9 combines with J gene TRBJ2-2; D unresolved. V lost 4 bases and J lost 1, with 4 bases in between. CDR1 and CDR2 (germline): SEHNR, FQNEAQ (reference sequence). This CDR3 region has 13 residues.

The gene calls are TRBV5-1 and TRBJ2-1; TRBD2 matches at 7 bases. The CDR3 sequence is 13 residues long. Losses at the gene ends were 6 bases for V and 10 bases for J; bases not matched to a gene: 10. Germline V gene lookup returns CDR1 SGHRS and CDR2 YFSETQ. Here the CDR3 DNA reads TGCGCCAGCACCCTGACCGGGACTAAGGAGCAGTTCTTC. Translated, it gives CASTLTGTKEQFF.

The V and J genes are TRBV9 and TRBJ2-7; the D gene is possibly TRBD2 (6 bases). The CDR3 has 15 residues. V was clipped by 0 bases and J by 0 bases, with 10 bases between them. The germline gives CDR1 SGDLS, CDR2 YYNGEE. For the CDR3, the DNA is TGTGCCAGCAGCGTAGGGGGGGTTGTCTCCTACGAGCAGTACTTC. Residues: CASSVGGVVSYEQYF. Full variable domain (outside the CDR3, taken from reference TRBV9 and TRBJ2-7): DSGVTQTPKHLITATGQRVTLRCSPRSGDLSVYWYQQSLDQGLQFLIQYYNGEERAKGNILERFSAQQFPDLHSELNLSSLELGDSALYFCASSVGGVVSYEQYFGPGTRLTVT.

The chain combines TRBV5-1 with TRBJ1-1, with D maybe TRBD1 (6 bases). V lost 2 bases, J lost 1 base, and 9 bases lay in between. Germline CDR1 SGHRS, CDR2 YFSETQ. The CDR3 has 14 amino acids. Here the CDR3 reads CASSFGQPNTEAFF. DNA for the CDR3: TGCGCCAGCAGCTTCGGACAGCCGAACACTGAAGCTTTCTTT.

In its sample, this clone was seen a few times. CDR3 coding DNA: TGTGCCAGCAGCTTTTCTAACGACGGGGGGATTTCGAGGGAGACCCAGTACTTC. Amino acid sequence: CASSFSNDGGISRETQYF. This chain connects TRBV9 to TRBJ2-5; 7 nucleotides match TRBD2. The CDR3 spans 18 residues. CDR1 and CDR2 (germline): SGDLS, YYNGEE. J gave up 5 bases and V 4 bases, and 20 bases lay outside the gene matches. Full variable domain (outside the CDR3, taken from reference TRBV9 and TRBJ2-5): DSGVTQTPKHLITATGQRVTLRCSPRSGDLSVYWYQQSLDQGLQFLIQYYNGEERAKGNILERFSAQQFPDLHSELNLSSLELGDSALYFCASSFSNDGGISRETQYFGPGTRLLVL.

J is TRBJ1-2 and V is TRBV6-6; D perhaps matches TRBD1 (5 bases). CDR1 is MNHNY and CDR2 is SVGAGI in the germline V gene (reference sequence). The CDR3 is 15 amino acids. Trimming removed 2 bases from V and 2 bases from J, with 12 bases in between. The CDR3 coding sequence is TGTGCCAGCAGTTACCGTGAACAGGCCAACTATGGCTACACCTTC. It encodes CASSYREQANYGYTF.

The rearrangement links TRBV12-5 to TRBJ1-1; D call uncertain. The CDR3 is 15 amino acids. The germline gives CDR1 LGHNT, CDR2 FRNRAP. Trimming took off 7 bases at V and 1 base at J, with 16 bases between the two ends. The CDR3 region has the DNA TGTGCTAGTGACCTAACCTGGATCTCGAACACTGAAGCTTTCTTT. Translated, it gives CASDLTWISNTEAFF.

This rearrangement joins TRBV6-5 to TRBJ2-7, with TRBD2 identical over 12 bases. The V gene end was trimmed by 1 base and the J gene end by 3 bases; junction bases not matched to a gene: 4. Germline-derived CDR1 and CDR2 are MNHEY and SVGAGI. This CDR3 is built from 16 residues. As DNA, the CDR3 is TGTGCCAGCAGTTACTTAAGACTAGCGGGAGACTACGAGCAGTACTTC. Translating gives CASSYLRLAGDYEQYF.

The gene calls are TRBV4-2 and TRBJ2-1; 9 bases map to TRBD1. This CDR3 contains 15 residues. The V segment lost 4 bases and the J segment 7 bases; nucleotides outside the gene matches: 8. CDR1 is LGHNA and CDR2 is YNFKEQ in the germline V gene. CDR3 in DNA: TGTGCCAGCAGCCTACAGGGGGCGACTAGGAATGAGCAGTTCTTC. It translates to CASSLQGATRNEQFF.

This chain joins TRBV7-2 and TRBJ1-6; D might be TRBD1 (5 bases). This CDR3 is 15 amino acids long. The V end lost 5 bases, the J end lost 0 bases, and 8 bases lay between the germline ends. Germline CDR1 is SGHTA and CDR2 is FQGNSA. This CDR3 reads CASSRGGSYNSPLHF. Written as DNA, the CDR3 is TGTGCCAGCAGCCGCGGGGGCTCCTATAATTCACCCCTCCACTTT. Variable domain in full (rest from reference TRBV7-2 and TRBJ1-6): GAGVSQSPSNKVTEKGKDVELRCDPISGHTALYWYRQSLGQGLEFLIYFQGNSAPDKSGLPSDRFSAERTGGSVSTLTIQRTQQEDSAVYLCASSRGGSYNSPLHFGNGTRLTVT.

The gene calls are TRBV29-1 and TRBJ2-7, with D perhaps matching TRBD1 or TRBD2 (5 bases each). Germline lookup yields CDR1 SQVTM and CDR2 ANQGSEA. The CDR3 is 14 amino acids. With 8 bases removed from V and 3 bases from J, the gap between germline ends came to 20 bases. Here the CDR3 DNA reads TGCAGCCCACTGGATAGCAGGGACGTCTACGAGCAGTACTTC. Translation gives CSPLDSRDVYEQYF.

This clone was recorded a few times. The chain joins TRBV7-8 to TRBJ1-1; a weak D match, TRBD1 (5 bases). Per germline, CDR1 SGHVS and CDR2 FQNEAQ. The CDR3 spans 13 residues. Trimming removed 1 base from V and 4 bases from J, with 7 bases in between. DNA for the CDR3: TGTGCCAGCAGCTTAGGACAGAGCACTGAAGCTTTCTTT. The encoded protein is CASSLGQSTEAFF.